This entry describes one T cell receptor (beta chain). The antigen remains undetermined. This sample is drawn from a study of cytomegalovirus exposure and HLA in healthy donors. Across the study: The same platform was used for the 120 or so validation repertoires as for the approximately 720 first-cohort repertoires, as reported in a later analysis.

Germline-derived CDR1 and CDR2 are LGHNA and YSLEER. V shed 0 bases and J 4 bases; nucleotides not matched to a gene: 6. This CDR3 comprises 17 residues. The roughly 120-subject validation cohort, separate from the 666-subject first cohort, included the donors. Broader study findings: Cytomegalovirus status was reportedly diagnosed by the classifier with high specificity and sensitivity. Overall, about 160 TCR beta chains were annotated as cytomegalovirus-associated.

Measured with immunoSEQ multiplex PCR; TCRdb has only the in-frame clones, and not every one. The sample lists around 150,000 clones; approximately 82% were seen once. The chain employs TRBV4-3 and TRBJ2-1; 10 bases are shared with TRBD2. This clonotype was obtained from a man under 40 in good health and CMV-seropositive. Sequenced input: PBMCs. The CDR3 loop reads CASSQEPSGGGYNEQFF. CDR3 DNA sequence: TGCGCCAGCAGCCAAGAGCCAAGCGGGGGGGGATACAATGAGCAGTTCTTC.